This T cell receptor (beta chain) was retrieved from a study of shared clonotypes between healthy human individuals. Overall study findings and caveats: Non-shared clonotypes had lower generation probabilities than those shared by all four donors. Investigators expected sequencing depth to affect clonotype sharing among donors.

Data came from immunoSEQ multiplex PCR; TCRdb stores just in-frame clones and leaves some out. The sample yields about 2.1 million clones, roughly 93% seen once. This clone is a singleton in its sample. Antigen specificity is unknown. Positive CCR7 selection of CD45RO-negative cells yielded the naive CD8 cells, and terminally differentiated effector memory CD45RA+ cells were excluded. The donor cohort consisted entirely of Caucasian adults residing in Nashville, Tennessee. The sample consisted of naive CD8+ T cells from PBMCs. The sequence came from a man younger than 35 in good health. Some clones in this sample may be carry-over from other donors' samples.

The CDR3 bases are TGTGCCAGCAGCCCCACTCCACTCCACTTT. This codes for CASSPTPLHF. This chain links TRBV7-9 with TRBJ1-6, with D unresolved. Germline V gives CDR1 SEHNR, CDR2 FQNEAQ (reference sequence). The CDR3 length is 10 residues. The V gene lost 5 bases and the J gene lost 16 bases, with 9 bases spanning the gap.